The rows below give T cell receptor beta chains drawn from one sample of a study of blood T cell repertoires in COVID-19. The repertoire was sequenced with immunoSEQ multiplex PCR; TCRdb's copy has only in-frame clones and lacks some. The data hold 74,000 or so clones, with approximately 89% observed a single time. The sequenced sample was peripheral blood. Receptor source: a human donor in a cohort sampled during active COVID-19. CDR3s include the opening cysteine and the closing phenylalanine or tryptophan. The D gene is left open where the match is weak. Only part of the rows carry a size: once, few, many, or a class if the clone is expanded.

>TRBD2|16|TRBV4-2|NA|TRBJ2-3
CASSQEDRAGADTQYF
TGTGCCAGCAGCCAAGAGGATAGGGCGGGGGCAGATACGCAGTATTTT
>TRBD1|13|TRBV12-3/TRBV12-4|NA|TRBJ2-7
CASRPQGSYEQYF
TGTGCCAGCAGACCACAGGGGTCCTACGAGCAGTACTTC
>TRBD1|15|TRBV5-4|NA|TRBJ1-1
CASSSGTGRGTEAFF
TGTGCCAGCAGCTCCGGGACAGGGCGGGGGACTGAAGCTTTCTTT
>NA|16|TRBV10-2|NA|TRBJ1-6
CASAKLSPGFNSPLHF
TGCGCCAGCGCGAAGCTCTCTCCGGGGTTCAATTCACCCCTCCACTTT
>NA|15|TRBV9|NA|TRBJ2-3
CASSLPPGPADTQYF
TGTGCCAGCAGCCTCCCCCCTGGTCCGGCAGATACGCAGTATTTT
>NA|13|TRBV7-8|NA|TRBJ2-7
CASRSTGYHEQYF
TGTGCCAGCAGGAGTACAGGGTATCACGAGCAGTACTTC
>NA|14|TRBV10-3|NA|TRBJ2-7
CAISESYSSYEQYF
TGTGCCATCAGTGAGTCTTATAGCTCCTACGAGCAGTACTTC
>NA|12|TRBV12-3/TRBV12-4|once|TRBJ1-5
CASSRQSVPQHF
TGTGCCAGCAGTAGACAGTCCGTCCCCCAGCATTTT
>TRBD2|14|TRBV27|NA|TRBJ2-1
CASSFRLAVDEQFF
TGTGCCAGCAGTTTCCGACTAGCGGTTGATGAGCAGTTCTTC
>TRBD1|15|TRBV6-2/TRBV6-3|NA|TRBJ2-1
CASSIPGQGRNEQFF
TGTGCCAGCAGCATACCGGGACAGGGTCGGAATGAGCAGTTCTTC
>NA|14|TRBV28|NA|TRBJ1-2
CASSVGGPPYGYTF
TGTGCCAGCAGCGTGGGGGGACCCCCCTATGGCTACACCTTC
>TRBD2|18|TRBV4-2|NA|TRBJ2-3
CASSQEVTAGGTTDTQYF
TGTGCCAGCAGCCAAGAGGTCACAGCGGGGGGGACCACAGATACGCAGTATTTT
>TRBD1|15|TRBV10-1|NA|TRBJ2-2
CASSGGTGEAGELFF
TGCGCCAGCAGTGGAGGGACAGGGGAGGCCGGGGAGCTGTTTTTT
>NA|16|TRBV7-2|NA|TRBJ1-4
CASSPAPAGLNEKLFF
TGTGCCAGCAGCCCCGCCCCGGCAGGGTTAAATGAAAAACTGTTTTTT
>TRBD1|16|TRBV5-6|few|TRBJ2-1
CASSWNTGTGGNEQFF
TGTGCCAGCAGCTGGAATACAGGGACAGGGGGGAATGAGCAGTTCTTC
>NA|16|TRBV27|NA|TRBJ2-3
CASSLSGGLYTDTQYF
TGTGCCAGCAGTTTATCCGGCGGGTTATACACAGATACGCAGTATTTT
>TRBD2|16|TRBV6-5|NA|TRBJ2-7
CASSYSVPSGRSVQYF
TGTGCCAGCAGTTACTCGGTCCCTAGCGGGAGGAGCGTGCAGTACTTC
>NA|14|TRBV28|NA|TRBJ1-1
CASSTAGGGTEAFF
TGTGCCAGCAGTACCGCGGGGGGCGGGACTGAAGCTTTCTTT
>TRBD2|18|TRBV9|NA|TRBJ2-1
CASSVEVVASGKDNEQFF
TGTGCCAGCAGCGTCGAGGTGGTGGCTAGCGGGAAAGACAATGAGCAGTTCTTC
>TRBD1|14|TRBV7-2|NA|TRBJ1-1
CASSPTGQGWKAFF
TGTGCCAGCAGCCCAACGGGACAGGGGTGGAAAGCTTTCTTT
>NA|15|TRBV4-2|NA|TRBJ2-7
CASSQDDGTTYEQYF
TGTGCCAGCAGCCAAGATGATGGGACAACCTACGAGCAGTACTTC
>NA|15|TRBV6-5|NA|TRBJ1-1
CASSRPGGLNTEAFF
TGTGCCAGCAGTCGCCCGGGGGGGCTGAACACTGAAGCTTTCTTT
>NA|12|TRBV6-5|NA|TRBJ1-2
CASKDRAEGYTF
TGTGCCAGCAAGGACAGAGCTGAAGGCTACACCTTC
>NA|16|TRBV7-9|once|TRBJ2-1
CASSPGGSSSYNEQFF
TGTGCCAGCAGCCCTGGGGGGTCGAGCTCCTACAATGAGCAGTTCTTC
>TRBD2|15|TRBV2|NA|TRBJ2-1
CASSATSGRASGQFF
TGTGCCAGCAGTGCTACTAGCGGGAGAGCTTCCGGGCAGTTCTTC
>TRBD1|14|TRBV2|NA|TRBJ2-7
CASSVTGGLNEQYF
TGTGCCAGCAGTGTTACAGGGGGCCTGAACGAGCAGTACTTC
>NA|13|TRBV6-5|NA|TRBJ2-5
CASSPVLSGTQYF
TGTGCCAGCAGCCCGGTCCTGTCGGGGACCCAGTACTTC
>NA|15|TRBV30|NA|TRBJ1-6
CAWSVSGGLNSPLHF
TGTGCCTGGAGTGTAAGCGGTGGACTTAATTCACCCCTCCACTTT
>NA|14|TRBV27|few|TRBJ1-5
CASSSRTRFQPQHF
TGTGCCAGCAGTTCGAGGACTCGTTTCCAGCCCCAGCATTTT